Listed here are 14 T cell receptor beta chains from one sample, sequenced in a study of CXCR3-negative and CXCR3-positive naive CD8 T cells. Via 5' RACE with UMI labels, TRB cDNA libraries were prepared. With the 5' RACE reads reprocessed, TCRdb shows one record per CDR3 protein and no DNA. Its table records 45,000 to 65,000 distinct CDR3 sequences. The material sequenced was memory CD8+ T cells from blood. The receptors shown here come from a human donor in good health. Some clones in this sample may be carry-over from other donors' samples.

This chain connects TRBV18 to TRBJ2-5. Germline CDR1 and CDR2: KGHSH and LQKENI. The CDR3 consists of 16 residues. This CDR3 is CASSPLVSQLQETQYF.

The rearrangement links TRBV7-9 to TRBJ2-7; checking the TCRdb D call of TRBD2 is not possible without DNA. CDR3 size: 15 residues. CDR1 and CDR2 (germline): SEHNR, FQNEAQ (reference sequence). The CDR3 loop is CASSFPDFMGYEQYF.

CDR3 sequence: CASSSYRAYEQYF. The chain is built from TRBV7-6 and TRBJ2-7. CDR3 length: 13 amino acids. Germline lookup yields CDR1 SGHVS and CDR2 FNYEAQ.

The chain couples TRBV7-9 to TRBJ1-1; TCRdb selects TRBD1, and the lack of DNA leaves this call unchecked. CDR3 length: 15 residues. Per germline, CDR1 SEHNR and CDR2 FQNEAQ (reference sequence). CDR3: CASSYLQGLDTEAFF.

The chain is built from TRBV6-4 and TRBJ2-2; TCRdb lists TRBD2, though no DNA is available to test this call. The CDR3 totals 13 residues. Per the germline V gene, CDR1 is MRHNA and CDR2 is SNTAGT. The chain's CDR3 is CASSKEDTGELFF.

The V and J genes are TRBV29-1 and TRBJ2-3; the D call of TRBD1 rests on TCRdb alone, since no DNA is present to check it. The CDR3 runs to 15 residues. Germline CDR1 reads SQVTM; CDR2 reads ANQGSEA. CDR3 region: CSVEVWDRSTDTQYF.

The chain has TRBV3-1 and TRBJ2-3; TCRdb returns TRBD1, unconfirmable since there is no DNA. Germline V gene sequence: CDR1 LGHDT, CDR2 YNNKEL (reference sequence). This CDR3 is 13 amino acids long. The CDR3 loop is CASSQGGADTQYF.

This rearrangement joins TRBV20-1 to TRBJ2-1; the D call of TRBD2 rests on TCRdb alone, since no DNA is present to check it. In germline, CDR1 is DFQATT, CDR2 SNEGSKA (reference sequence). The CDR3 consists of 16 residues. Here the CDR3 reads CSARGVVGLAGNEQFF.

The V gene is TRBV29-1, the J gene TRBJ2-1; TCRdb returns TRBD1, unconfirmable since there is no DNA. The CDR3 is 12 amino acids. Germline-derived CDR1 and CDR2 are SQVTM and ANQGSEA. The CDR3 reads CSVEIVGDEQFF.

The rearrangement uses TRBV29-1 and TRBJ2-1; the TCRdb call, TRBD1, lacks DNA for checking. The CDR3 covers 13 residues. Germline assignment: CDR1 SQVTM and CDR2 ANQGSEA. The CDR3 sequence: CSVEPGSFDEQFF.

CDR3 region: CASSSTRTTDTQYF. This chain links TRBV6-2 or TRBV6-3 with TRBJ2-3; TCRdb designates TRBD2, a call that cannot be tested without DNA. CDR1 is MNHEY and CDR2 is SVGEGT in the germline V gene. This CDR3 contains 14 residues.

This chain connects TRBV29-1 to TRBJ2-1; TCRdb outputs TRBD2, but without DNA this stays unchecked. This CDR3 has 14 amino acids. Germline V gene sequence: CDR1 SQVTM, CDR2 ANQGSEA. This CDR3 reads CSVDLGLNYNEQFF.

The V call is TRBV6-5, the J call TRBJ1-2; the D call of TRBD1 rests on TCRdb alone, since no DNA is present to check it. CDR1 and CDR2 (germline): MNHEY, SVGAGI. The CDR3 length is 14 residues. CDR3 sequence: CASRPGGENYGYTF.

The CDR3 here is CASSLEDKSYGYTF. The chain is built from TRBV5-1 and TRBJ1-2. CDR3 size: 14 residues. CDR1 is SGHRS and CDR2 is YFSETQ in the germline V gene.